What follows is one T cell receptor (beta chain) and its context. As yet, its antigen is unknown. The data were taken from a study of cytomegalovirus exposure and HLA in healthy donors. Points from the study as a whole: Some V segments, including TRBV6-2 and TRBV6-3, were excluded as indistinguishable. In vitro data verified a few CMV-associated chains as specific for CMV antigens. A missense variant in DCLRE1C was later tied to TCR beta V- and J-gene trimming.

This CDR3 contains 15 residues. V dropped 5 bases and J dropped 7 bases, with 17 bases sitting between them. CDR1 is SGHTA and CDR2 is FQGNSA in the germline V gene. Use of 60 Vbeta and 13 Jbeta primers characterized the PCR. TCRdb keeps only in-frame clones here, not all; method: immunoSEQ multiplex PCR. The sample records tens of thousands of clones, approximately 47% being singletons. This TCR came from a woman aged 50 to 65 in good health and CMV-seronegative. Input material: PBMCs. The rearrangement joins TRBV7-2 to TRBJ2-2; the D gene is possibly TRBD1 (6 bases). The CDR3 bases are TGTGCCAGCAGCCCAAAACAGGGAGTAGGCGGGGAGCTGTTTTTT. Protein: CASSPKQGVGGELFF.